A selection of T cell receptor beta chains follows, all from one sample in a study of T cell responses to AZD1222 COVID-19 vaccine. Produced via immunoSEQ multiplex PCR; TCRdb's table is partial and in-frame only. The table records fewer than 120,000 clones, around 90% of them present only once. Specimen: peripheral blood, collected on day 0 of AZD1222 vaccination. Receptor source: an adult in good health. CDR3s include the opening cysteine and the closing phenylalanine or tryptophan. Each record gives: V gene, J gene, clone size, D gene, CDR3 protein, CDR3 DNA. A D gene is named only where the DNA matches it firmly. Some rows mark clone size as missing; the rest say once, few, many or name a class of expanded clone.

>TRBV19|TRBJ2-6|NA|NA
CASSLGGANVLTF
TGTGCCAGTAGTCTGGGTGGGGCCAACGTCCTGACTTTC
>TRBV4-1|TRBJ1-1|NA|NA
CASSQEGRGDTEAFF
TGCGCCAGCAGCCAAGAAGGCAGGGGAGACACTGAAGCTTTCTTT
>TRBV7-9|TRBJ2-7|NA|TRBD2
CASSLSASGGPREQYF
TGTGCCAGCAGCTTATCGGCTAGCGGGGGCCCCCGGGAGCAGTACTTC
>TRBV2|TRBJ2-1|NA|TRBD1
CASSARGAGGFYNEQFF
TGTGCCAGCAGTGCCAGGGGAGCAGGGGGTTTCTACAATGAGCAGTTCTTC
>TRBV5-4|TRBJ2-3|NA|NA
CASSLEAAGTDTQYF
TGTGCCAGCAGCTTGGAAGCGGCGGGCACAGATACGCAGTATTTT
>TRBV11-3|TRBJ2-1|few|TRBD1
CASRSDRPYNEQFF
TGTGCCAGCAGGTCGGACAGGCCGTACAATGAGCAGTTCTTC
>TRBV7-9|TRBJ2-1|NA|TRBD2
CASSPYRSGGPYNEQFF
TGTGCCAGCAGCCCCTACCGGAGCGGGGGGCCCTACAATGAGCAGTTCTTC
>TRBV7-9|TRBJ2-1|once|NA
CASSGTGLAEQFF
TGTGCCAGCAGCGGAACGGGACTGGCTGAGCAGTTCTTC
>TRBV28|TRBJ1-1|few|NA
CASSPPVRTEAFF
TGTGCCAGCAGTCCACCGGTGAGGACTGAAGCTTTCTTT
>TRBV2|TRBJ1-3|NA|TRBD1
CARTGTQGSRNTIYF
TGTGCCAGGACTGGGACACAGGGGTCAAGAAACACCATATATTTT
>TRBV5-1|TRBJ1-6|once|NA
CASSLREIDSPLHF
TGCGCCAGCAGCCTACGAGAAATAGATTCACCCCTCCACTTT
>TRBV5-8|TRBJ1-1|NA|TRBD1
CASSAGGNTEAFF
TGTGCCAGCAGCGCAGGGGGGAACACTGAAGCTTTCTTT
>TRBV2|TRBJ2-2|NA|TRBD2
CASSTSGANTGELFF
TGTGCCAGCAGTACTAGCGGAGCGAACACCGGGGAGCTGTTTTTT
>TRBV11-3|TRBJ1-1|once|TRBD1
CASSFGTGSAEAFF
TGTGCCAGCAGCTTTGGGACAGGGTCAGCTGAAGCTTTCTTT
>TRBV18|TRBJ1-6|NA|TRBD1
CASSRDRREMTPLHF
TGTGCCAGCTCGCGGGACAGGAGGGAGATGACACCCCTCCACTTT
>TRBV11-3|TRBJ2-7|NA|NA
CASSLWSWADETYEQYF
TGTGCCAGCAGCTTATGGAGCTGGGCAGATGAAACCTACGAGCAGTACTTC
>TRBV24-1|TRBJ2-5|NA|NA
CATSEPKGVRETQYF
TGTGCCACCAGTGAACCGAAAGGGGTGAGGGAGACCCAGTACTTC
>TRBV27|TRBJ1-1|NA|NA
CASRPGLKAEAFF
TGTGCCAGCAGGCCGGGGCTTAAGGCTGAAGCTTTCTTT
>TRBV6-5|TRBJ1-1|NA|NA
CASRGGPLNTEAFF
TGTGCCAGCAGAGGCGGACCGTTGAACACTGAAGCTTTCTTT
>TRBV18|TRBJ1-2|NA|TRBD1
CASSQSGQGLGYGYTF
TGTGCCAGCTCACAATCGGGACAGGGGCTTGGCTATGGCTACACCTTC
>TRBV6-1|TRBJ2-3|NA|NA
CASSENVRATDTQYF
TGTGCCAGCAGTGAAAATGTCAGAGCCACAGATACGCAGTATTTT
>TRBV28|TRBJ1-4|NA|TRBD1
CASSLTGAYEKLFF
TGTGCCAGCAGTTTGACAGGGGCGTATGAAAAACTGTTTTTT
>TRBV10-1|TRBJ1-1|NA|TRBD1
CASSDRGATEAFF
TGCGCCAGCAGTGACAGGGGGGCAACTGAAGCTTTCTTT
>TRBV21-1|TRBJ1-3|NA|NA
CASSKRTPGNTIYF
TGTGCCAGCAGCAAGAGGACACCTGGAAACACCATATATTTT
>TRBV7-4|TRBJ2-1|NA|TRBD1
CASSLGGGVAYNEQFF
TGTGCCAGCAGCTTAGGAGGGGGCGTTGCCTACAATGAGCAGTTCTTC
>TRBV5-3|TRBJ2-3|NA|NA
CARSLVREEATDTQYF
TGTGCCAGAAGCTTGGTGAGGGAAGAGGCCACAGATACGCAGTATTTT
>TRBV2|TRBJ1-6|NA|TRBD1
CASKAAGGNSPLHF
TGTGCCAGCAAGGCGGCAGGGGGGAATTCACCCCTCCACTTT
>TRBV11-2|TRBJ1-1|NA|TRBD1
CASSARQGLNTEAFF
TGTGCCAGCAGCGCTCGACAGGGACTGAACACTGAAGCTTTCTTT
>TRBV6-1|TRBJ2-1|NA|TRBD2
CASSESPRGGMFF
TGTGCCAGCAGTGAAAGCCCCCGCGGGGGAATGTTCTTC
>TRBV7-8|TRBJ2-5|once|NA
CASSGRDTRRETQYF
TGTGCCAGCAGCGGGAGGGACACCCGCCGAGAGACCCAGTACTTC
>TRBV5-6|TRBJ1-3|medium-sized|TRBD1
CASSLEMTGFGNTIYF
TGTGCCAGCAGCTTGGAGATGACAGGGTTCGGAAACACCATATATTTT
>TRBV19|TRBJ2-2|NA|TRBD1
CASSPLTGAKTGELFF
TGTGCCAGTAGCCCCTTGACAGGGGCGAAGACCGGGGAGCTGTTTTTT
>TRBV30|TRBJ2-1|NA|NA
CAWRSGFRNNEQFF
TGTGCCTGGAGGTCGGGATTCAGAAACAATGAGCAGTTCTTC
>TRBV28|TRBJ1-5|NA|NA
CASSLGLGVDQPQHF
TGTGCCAGCAGTTTAGGATTAGGGGTCGATCAGCCCCAGCATTTT
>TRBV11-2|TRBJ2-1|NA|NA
CAIRIPYNEQFF
TGTGCCATCCGAATCCCCTACAATGAGCAGTTCTTC
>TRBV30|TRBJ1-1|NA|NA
CAWSVREDEAFF
TGTGCCTGGAGTGTAAGAGAGGATGAAGCTTTCTTT
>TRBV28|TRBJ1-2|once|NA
CASSFTGNYGYTF
TGTGCCAGCAGTTTCACAGGGAACTATGGCTACACCTTC
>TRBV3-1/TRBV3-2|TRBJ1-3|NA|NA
CASSQGPPAGSLSGNTIYF
TGTGCCAGCAGCCAAGGTCCTCCGGCCGGATCCCTCTCTGGAAACACCATATATTTT
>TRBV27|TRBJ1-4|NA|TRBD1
CASRTGGREKLFF
TGTGCCAGCCGGACAGGGGGCCGGGAAAAACTGTTTTTT
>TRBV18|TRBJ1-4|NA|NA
CASSPIPGLELFF
TGTGCCAGCTCACCTATCCCGGGACTCGAACTGTTTTTT
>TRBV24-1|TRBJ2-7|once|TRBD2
CATSDFSGGTYEQYF
TGTGCCACCAGTGATTTCAGCGGGGGCACCTACGAGCAGTACTTC
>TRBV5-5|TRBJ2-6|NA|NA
CASSLSGSGANVLTF
TGTGCCAGCAGCTTGTCGGGGTCCGGGGCCAACGTCCTGACTTTC
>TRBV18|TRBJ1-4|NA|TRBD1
CASSDKTGTGSEKLFF
TGTGCCAGCTCCGACAAGACCGGGACAGGGAGCGAAAAACTGTTTTTT
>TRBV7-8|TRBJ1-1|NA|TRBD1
CASSLPGQGASSTEAFF
TGTGCCAGCAGCTTGCCGGGACAGGGGGCCTCGTCCACTGAAGCTTTCTTT
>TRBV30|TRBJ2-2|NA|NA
CAWGPFGGANTGELFF
TGTGCCTGGGGTCCCTTCGGGGGAGCGAACACCGGGGAGCTGTTTTTT
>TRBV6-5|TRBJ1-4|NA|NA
CASSYGVSTNEKLFF
TGTGCCAGCAGTTATGGGGTATCAACTAATGAAAAACTGTTTTTT
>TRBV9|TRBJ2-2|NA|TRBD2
CASSVEIAGITGELFF
TGTGCCAGCAGCGTAGAGATAGCGGGGATAACCGGGGAGCTGTTTTTT
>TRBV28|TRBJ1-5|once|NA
CASSSLDSNQPQHF
TGTGCCAGCAGTTCGTTGGACAGCAATCAGCCCCAGCATTTT
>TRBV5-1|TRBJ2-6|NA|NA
CASSLGGAAGANVLTF
TGCGCCAGCAGCTTGGGGGGTGCCGCTGGGGCCAACGTCCTGACTTTC
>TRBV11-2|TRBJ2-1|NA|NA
CASSQAGGYNEQFF
TGTGCCAGCAGCCAGGCCGGGGGTTACAATGAGCAGTTCTTC